The clone carrying this T cell receptor (beta chain) came up a few times. Its specificity is not known. This sample stems from a study of identical twins. Study-wide findings and caveats: Partial confounding of zero-insertion analyses by invariant MAIT and iNKT cells was possible. High-abundance cord blood beta clonotypes had fewer insertions; memory repertoires showed none.

Carrying unique molecular identifiers, the cDNA also gained a universal primer site through template switching. TCRdb itself ran the 5' RACE reads through MiXCR, one entry per CDR3 protein. The profile shows about 390,000 distinct CDR3 sequences, about 10% of them singletons. This CDR3 has 19 residues. The V and J ends lost 6 bases and 0 bases respectively, with 24 bases between them. Germline V gene sequence: CDR1 MNHEY, CDR2 SMNVEV (reference sequence). Every donor was a healthy Caucasian. Input material: naive T cells sorted from blood. This chain joins TRBV27 and TRBJ2-1; D might be TRBD1 or TRBD2, each matching 6 bases. The origin of this receptor is a woman between 45 and 65 years old in good health. The CDR3 here is CASSLGGGIGASSYNEQFF. Written as DNA, the CDR3 is TGTGCCAGCAGCTTGGGGGGCGGGATTGGGGCTAGCTCCTACAATGAGCAGTTCTTC.